This T cell receptor beta chain was sequenced for a study of T cell repertoires in ileal Crohn's disease. About the study: Patients had a median 7.9-year disease duration, and less than 45% were active smokers. Thiopurines (around twelve) or anti-TNF agents (roughly 18) were given postoperatively to about half. The study, taken as a whole, reports: Mucosal expansions were suggested to be mainly CD8 T cells.

Details on this clone: What it binds is not known.

Produced via immunoSEQ multiplex PCR; TCRdb's table is partial and in-frame only. The sample includes some 6,700 clones, over 80% of them seen just once. Germline CDR1 and CDR2: KGHSH and LQKENI. V lost 8 bases to trimming and J lost 6 bases, with 16 bases between them. The CDR3 loop spans 13 amino acids. Eligibility required adulthood, ileal or ileocolonic Crohn's disease and indicated ileocolonic resection. The sequence derives from an adult with Crohn's disease. Sequenced material: ileal tissue. The rearrangement links TRBV18 to TRBJ1-1; TRBD1 is a possible D gene (6 bases). CDR3 bases: TGTGCCAGCCAGGACAGCTCTTCTCCTGAAGCTTTCTTT. Encoded protein: CASQDSSSPEAFF. The full variable domain, rest sourced from reference TRBV18 and TRBJ1-1, is NAGVMQNPRHLVRRRGQEARLRCSPMKGHSHVYWYRQLPEEGLKFMVYLQKENIIDESGMPKERFSAEFPKEGPSILRIQQVVRGDSAAYFCASQDSSSPEAFFGQGTRLTVV.